The T cell receptor (beta chain) described here comes from a study of blood T cell repertoires in COVID-19. About the study: Sites in the United States, Italy and Spain provided acute and convalescent COVID-19 samples.

Using immunoSEQ multiplex PCR, the repertoire was profiled, and TCRdb retains in-frame clones only, with some absent. The sample shows 300,000 to 400,000 clones, 85% to 90% of them seen only once. V lost 5 bases, J lost 7 bases, and 18 bases lay in between. CDR3 size: 15 residues. Germline assignment: CDR1 MDHEN and CDR2 SYDVKM. The sequence derives from a woman younger than 45 with COVID-19, enrolled during active disease. The sample taken for sequencing was peripheral blood. The chain couples TRBV28 to TRBJ1-5, with D tentatively TRBD1 (5 bases). DNA of the CDR3: TGTGCCAGCAGTCCTATTTACGGGGGGAACCAGCCCCAGCATTTT. This sequence encodes CASSPIYGGNQPQHF.